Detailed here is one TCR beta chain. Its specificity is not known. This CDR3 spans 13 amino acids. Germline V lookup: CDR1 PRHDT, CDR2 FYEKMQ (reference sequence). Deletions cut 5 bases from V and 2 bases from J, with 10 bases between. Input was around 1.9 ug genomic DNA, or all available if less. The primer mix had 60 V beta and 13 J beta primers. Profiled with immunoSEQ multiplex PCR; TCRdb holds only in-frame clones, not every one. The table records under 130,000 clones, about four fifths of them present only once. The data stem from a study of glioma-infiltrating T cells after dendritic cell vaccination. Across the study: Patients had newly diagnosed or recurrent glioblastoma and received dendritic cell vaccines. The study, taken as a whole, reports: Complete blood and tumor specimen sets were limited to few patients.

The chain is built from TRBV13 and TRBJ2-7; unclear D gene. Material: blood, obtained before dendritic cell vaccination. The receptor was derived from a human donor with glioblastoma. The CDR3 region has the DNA TGTGCCAGCAGCGCACCCTCTACCTACGAGCAGTACTTC. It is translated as CASSAPSTYEQYF.